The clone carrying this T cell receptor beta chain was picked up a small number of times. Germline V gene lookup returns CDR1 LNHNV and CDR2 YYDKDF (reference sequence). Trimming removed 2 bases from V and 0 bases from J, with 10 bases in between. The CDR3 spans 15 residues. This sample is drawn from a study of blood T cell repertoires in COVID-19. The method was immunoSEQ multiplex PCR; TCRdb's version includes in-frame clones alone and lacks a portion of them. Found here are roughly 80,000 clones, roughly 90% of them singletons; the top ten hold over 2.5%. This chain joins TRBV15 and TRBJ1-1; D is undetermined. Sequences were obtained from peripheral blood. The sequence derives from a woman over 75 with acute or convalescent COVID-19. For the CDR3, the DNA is TGTGCCACCAGCAGAAGAGGACTCGTGAACACTGAAGCTTTCTTT. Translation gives CATSRRGLVNTEAFF.